The 31 T cell receptor beta chains below come from one sample, sequenced in a study of blood T cell repertoires in COVID-19. The table came from immunoSEQ multiplex PCR; TCRdb's copy has only in-frame clones and leaves some out. The table lists more than 85,000 clones, about 86% of them singletons. The sequencing input was peripheral blood. The receptors stem from a man between 60 and 75 years old with acute or convalescent COVID-19.

V gene TRBV7-2 combines with J gene TRBJ1-1; 8 bases are shared with TRBD1. Looked up from germline, CDR1 is SGHTA and CDR2 is FQGNSA. Trimming removed 5 bases from V and 7 bases from J; junction bases left unmatched: 6. The CDR3 covers 13 residues. Here the CDR3 reads CASSNGQGVEAFF. The CDR3 bases are TGTGCCAGCAGCAACGGACAGGGTGTTGAAGCTTTCTTT.

This clone appeared many times. V and J are TRBV6-5 and TRBJ2-3, with D hard to call. Germline V gene data show CDR1 as MNHEY and CDR2 as SVGAGI. The CDR3 runs 14 residues. The V end was cut by 2 bases, the J end by 3 bases, with 9 bases between. Here the CDR3 reads CASSYVFSTDTQYF. CDR3 bases: TGTGCCAGCAGTTACGTTTTTTCGACAGATACGCAGTATTTT.

Here the CDR3 DNA reads TGCGCCAGCAGGGGCCTCTACGAGGCTTTCTTT. Translation: CASRGLYEAFF. The rearrangement uses TRBV5-1 and TRBJ1-1; no firm D call. This CDR3 spans 11 amino acids. Per the germline V gene, CDR1 is SGHRS and CDR2 is YFSETQ. V lost 5 bases, J lost 11 bases, and 13 bases lay in between.

This clone was seen a few times. This chain uses TRBV6-5 with TRBJ2-2; TRBD2 aligns across 7 bases. J was trimmed by 3 bases and V by 8 bases; bases with no gene match: 9. Looked up from germline, CDR1 is MNHEY and CDR2 is SVGAGI. The CDR3 consists of 15 residues. The CDR3 region is CASPQRAGDTGELFF. For the CDR3, the DNA is TGTGCCAGCCCCCAACGGGCGGGAGACACCGGGGAGCTGTTTTTT.

The J gene is TRBJ1-1, the V gene TRBV7-3; weak D call: TRBD1 (6 bases). Germline V gene lookup returns CDR1 SGHTA and CDR2 FQGTGA. CDR3 size: 14 residues. Between the trimmed V and J ends, which lost 5 bases and 1 base, there was a span of 11 bases. CDR3: CASSTGQRNTEAFF. Here the CDR3 DNA reads TGTGCCAGCAGCACAGGACAGAGGAACACTGAAGCTTTCTTT.

This clone has just a few counts. J is TRBJ1-2 and V is TRBV27, with D maybe TRBD1 (6 bases). The V gene's germline CDR1 is MNHEY and CDR2 SMNVEV (reference sequence). Trimming cost V 3 bases and J 2 bases, with 10 bases left between them. The CDR3 extends over 14 amino acids. The CDR3 region is CASSLTGTNYGYTF. The DNA of the CDR3 is TGTGCCAGCAGTTTGACAGGAACCAACTATGGCTACACCTTC.

The genes are TRBV5-6 and TRBJ1-3; TRBD1 might be the D (6 bases). With 4 bases removed from V and 4 bases from J, the gap between germline ends came to 12 bases. CDR1 and CDR2 (germline): SGHDT, YYEEEE. The CDR3 loop spans 14 amino acids. The CDR3 DNA reads TGTGCCAGCAGCGTAACAGGGAGAGGAAACACCATATATTTT. This encodes CASSVTGRGNTIYF.

J is TRBJ1-2 and V is TRBV7-9; D gene uncertain. CDR1 is SEHNR, CDR2 FQNEAQ, per germline (reference sequence). With 4 bases removed from V and 6 bases from J, the gap between germline ends came to 9 bases. There are 12 residues in the CDR3. CDR3 sequence: CASSSREDGYTF. Written as DNA, the CDR3 is TGTGCCAGCAGCTCCCGGGAAGATGGCTACACCTTC.

Written as DNA, the CDR3 is TGTGCCACCCACACTCAGCGAGGCAATGAGCAGTTCTTC. Protein product: CATHTQRGNEQFF. This rearrangement joins TRBV7-2 to TRBJ2-1; D is unclear. V lost 10 bases and J lost 6, with 16 bases in between. The germline gives CDR1 SGHTA, CDR2 FQGNSA. The CDR3 has 13 residues.

The chain joins TRBV25-1 to TRBJ1-1; a weak D match, TRBD1 (5 bases). This CDR3 is built from 15 residues. Germline V gives CDR1 MGHDK, CDR2 SYGVNS. Trimming took 4 bases from V and 1 from J, leaving 13 bases between them. The CDR3 region is CASSVGLPGNTEAFF. DNA for the CDR3: TGTGCCAGCAGTGTGGGACTTCCTGGGAACACTGAAGCTTTCTTT.

The V and J genes are TRBV11-2 and TRBJ2-4; maybe TRBD1 (6 bases). Trimming stripped 4 bases from V and 8 bases from J, with 15 bases between. In germline, CDR1 is SGHAT, CDR2 FQNNGV. This CDR3 has 14 residues. CDR3 residues: CASSSPGSGDIQYF. Here the CDR3 DNA reads TGTGCCAGCAGCTCTCCTGGTTCAGGGGACATTCAGTACTTC.

The chain uses TRBV4-1 and TRBJ2-5; 8 nucleotides match TRBD2. The CDR3 extends over 15 amino acids. Per germline, CDR1 MGHRA and CDR2 YSYEKL. The V and J ends lost 3 bases and 4 bases, in that order; junction bases with no gene match: 7. CDR3: CASSQMGLGRETQYF. The CDR3 DNA is TGCGCCAGCAGCCAGATGGGACTAGGGCGAGAGACCCAGTACTTC.

The chain links TRBV5-1 to TRBJ2-7, with D perhaps TRBD1 (5 bases). CDR1 is SGHRS, CDR2 YFSETQ, per germline. The CDR3 has 15 amino acids. With 0 bases removed from V and 6 bases from J, the gap between germline ends came to 16 bases. CDR3 nucleotide sequence: TGCGCCAGCAGCTTGGCTGCAGGGTTCCAGACCGAGCAGTACGTC. Translated: CASSLAAGFQTEQYV.

This clone came up once. The chain couples TRBV19 to TRBJ2-3; 8 nucleotides line up with TRBD2. The V and J ends lost 7 bases and 4 bases, in that order; junction bases with no gene match: 10. Germline CDR1 is LNHDA and CDR2 is SQIVND (reference sequence). This CDR3 is built from 15 residues. The chain's CDR3 is CASNRGGSGSDTQYF. DNA for the CDR3: TGTGCCAGTAACCGGGGGGGGAGCGGGTCAGATACGCAGTATTTT.

The chain has TRBV11-3 and TRBJ2-3; D is undetermined. The ends were cut back, 3 bases at V and 7 bases at J, with 5 bases in the middle. The CDR3 is made up of 11 amino acids. The germline V gene encodes CDR1 SGHNT and CDR2 YENEEA. The CDR3: CASSLRNTQYF. The CDR3 DNA sequence: TGTGCCAGCAGCTTGAGGAATACGCAGTATTTT.

This clone was recorded a few times. The V and J genes are TRBV7-8 and TRBJ1-6; D remains unclear. The CDR3 sequence is 12 residues long. Germline CDR1 and CDR2: SGHVS and FQNEAQ. V shed 2 bases and J shed 14 bases, with 10 bases lying between them. The chain's CDR3 is CASSLQSGALHF. The CDR3, as DNA: TGTGCCAGCAGCTTACAGTCAGGTGCCCTCCACTTT.

The chain couples TRBV27 to TRBJ1-5; maybe TRBD1 (6 bases). There are 15 residues in the CDR3. With 6 bases removed from V and 6 bases from J, the gap between germline ends came to 18 bases. Germline CDR1 reads MNHEY; CDR2 reads SMNVEV (reference sequence). CDR3 amino acids: CASRDQQGSSQPQHF. CDR3 sequence (DNA): TGTGCCAGCAGGGACCAGCAGGGGTCGAGTCAGCCCCAGCATTTT.

This sequence joins TRBV5-1 and TRBJ1-2; D may be TRBD1 (6 bases). The CDR3 is made up of 15 amino acids. Between the trimmed V and J ends, which lost 1 base and 4 bases, there was a span of 14 bases. Germline CDR1 reads SGHRS; CDR2 reads YFSETQ. CDR3 in DNA: TGCGCCAGCAGCTTGCTTCCAGGGGACACCTATGGCTACACCTTC. Protein product: CASSLLPGDTYGYTF.

This rearrangement joins TRBV10-3 to TRBJ2-1; TRBD2 is a possible D gene (6 bases). The germline V gene encodes CDR1 ENHRY and CDR2 SYGVKD. V dropped 5 bases and J dropped 9 bases, with 8 bases sitting between them. The CDR3 has 11 residues. CDR3 bases: TGTGCCATCAGTTTGGGGGGTGAGCAGTTCTTC. This gives the protein CAISLGGEQFF.

The chain links TRBV4-3 to TRBJ2-3; the D is unclear. CDR3 length: 15 residues. Trimming stripped 0 bases from V and 0 bases from J, with 7 bases between. Germline CDR1 and CDR2: LGHNA and YSLEER. CDR3 amino acids: CASSQDVYSTDTQYF. The CDR3 nucleotides are TGCGCCAGCAGCCAAGATGTGTATAGCACAGATACGCAGTATTTT.

V is TRBV4-1 and J is TRBJ1-6; D not certain. The CDR3 contains 16 residues. The V and J ends lost 2 bases and 1 base respectively, with 9 bases between them. Germline-derived CDR1 and CDR2 are MGHRA and YSYEKL. CDR3 in DNA: TGCGCCAGCAGCCAACGCCTCGGGTCCTATAATTCACCCCTCCACTTT. Protein: CASSQRLGSYNSPLHF.

The rearrangement links TRBV3-1 (or the pseudogene TRBV3-2) to TRBJ2-7, with D possibly being TRBD2 (5 bases). Trimming took off 1 base at V and 6 bases at J, with 22 bases between the two ends. Per germline, CDR1 LGHDT and CDR2 YNNKEL (reference sequence). This CDR3 is 17 amino acids long. The CDR3 is CASSQVGNGVYLREQYF. CDR3 bases: TGTGCCAGCAGCCAAGTTGGTAACGGGGTTTACCTACGCGAGCAGTACTTC.

The chain combines TRBV18 with TRBJ1-2; 10 bases are shared with TRBD1. The CDR3 sequence is 14 residues long. Germline loops: CDR1 KGHSH, CDR2 LQKENI. Germline trimming cut 4 bases from V and 6 bases from J; bases unmatched to any gene: 5. The CDR3 loop reads CASSLPGQGNGYTF. The CDR3 nucleotides read TGTGCCAGCTCACTACCGGGACAGGGGAATGGCTACACCTTC.

This chain joins TRBV6-5 and TRBJ2-7, with 8 bases identical to TRBD1. In germline, CDR1 is MNHEY, CDR2 SVGAGI. The CDR3 spans 13 residues. V was clipped by 6 bases and J by 6 bases; unmatched bases: 7. The CDR3 coding sequence is TGTGCCAGCAGCCGATTAGACAGGGGCGAGCAGTACTTC. Protein product: CASSRLDRGEQYF.

The rearrangement uses TRBV24-1 and TRBJ2-7; TRBD2 matches 10 bases. The CDR3 spans 18 residues. The germline CDR1 and CDR2 sequences are KGHDR and SFDVKD. After removal of 8 bases from V and 7 bases from J, the junction contained 22 bases not matched to a gene. The CDR3 loop is CATTEVPGLAPHRKEQYV. The DNA of the CDR3 is TGTGCCACCACCGAAGTCCCGGGACTAGCGCCTCATCGGAAGGAGCAGTACGTC.

As regards this clone: A junction end diverges from the germline sequence, so it may reflect a read error. This chain connects TRBV3-1 (or the pseudogene TRBV3-2) to TRBJ2-3, with 9 bases lining up with TRBD2. There are 16 residues in the CDR3. The germline gives CDR1 LGHDT, CDR2 YNNKEL (reference sequence). This CDR3 reads CASSQPSGTSRDTQYF. CDR3 bases: TGTGCCAGCAGCCAACCGTCCGGGACTAGCAGAGATACGCAGTATTTT.

V gene TRBV19 combines with J gene TRBJ1-5, with a possible D match to TRBD1 (5 bases). Per the germline V gene, CDR1 is LNHDA and CDR2 is SQIVND (reference sequence). The CDR3 loop spans 22 amino acids. Trimming shortened V by 3 bases and J by 4 bases, and 34 bases separated the two germline ends. Here the CDR3 reads CASSMGKGGLGAYPLGNQPQHF. The DNA for the CDR3 is TGTGCCAGTAGTATGGGGAAGGGAGGCCTTGGGGCCTACCCGCTGGGTAATCAGCCCCAGCATTTT.

This sequence joins TRBV5-1 and TRBJ2-5, with 8 bases that match TRBD1. Germline assignment: CDR1 SGHRS and CDR2 YFSETQ. The CDR3 is 14 amino acids. J gave up 3 bases and V 4 bases, and 5 bases lay outside the gene matches. DNA of the CDR3: TGCGCCAGCAGCCAAGGGACAGGAGAAGAGACCCAGTACTTC. This gives the protein CASSQGTGEETQYF. The full variable domain, rest sourced from reference TRBV5-1 and TRBJ2-5, is KAGVTQTPRYLIKTRGQQVTLSCSPISGHRSVSWYQQTPGQGLQFLFEYFSETQRNKGNFPGRFSGRQFSNSRSEMNVSTLELGDSALYLCASSQGTGEETQYFGPGTRLLVL.

The chain links TRBV18 to TRBJ1-2; D unresolved. V dropped 5 bases and J dropped 8 bases, with 15 bases sitting between them. Germline-derived CDR1 and CDR2 are KGHSH and LQKENI. The CDR3 loop spans 13 amino acids. The CDR3 sequence: CASSNGRRSGYTF. The CDR3 DNA sequence: TGTGCCAGCTCAAATGGACGGAGGAGCGGCTACACCTTC.

The rearrangement joins TRBV7-9 to TRBJ1-5, with D unresolved. Germline assignment: CDR1 SEHNR and CDR2 FQNEAQ (reference sequence). The CDR3 has 15 residues. V shed 2 bases and J shed 5 bases, with 13 bases lying between them. CDR3 loop: CASSLTSSSDQPQHF. The CDR3 bases are TGTGCCAGCAGCTTAACAAGTAGCTCGGATCAGCCCCAGCATTTT.

The gene calls are TRBV14 and TRBJ2-2; D is possibly TRBD2 (6 bases). With 2 bases removed from V and 8 bases from J, the gap between germline ends came to 12 bases. This CDR3 has 14 residues. Germline assignment: CDR1 SGHDN and CDR2 FVKESK. CDR3 DNA: TGTGCCAGCAGCCAAAGTCTAGCGTCGGGGGAGCTGTTTTTT. Protein: CASSQSLASGELFF.